These 4 T cell receptor beta chains originate from one sample sequenced in a study of blood T cell repertoires in COVID-19. Libraries were prepared by immunoSEQ multiplex PCR; TCRdb keeps only in-frame clonotypes and omits some of them. The repertoire holds 150,000 to 200,000 clones, with approximately 84% as singletons. Sequencing input: peripheral blood. These receptors all come from a man aged 40-55 years with acute or convalescent COVID-19.

The chain uses TRBV12-3 or TRBV12-4 and TRBJ2-7, with D tentatively TRBD1 (5 bases). The CDR3 contains 13 residues. V lost 3 bases and J 2 bases, leaving 8 bases between the germline ends. The chain's CDR3 is CASSFQTAYEQYF. In nucleotides, the CDR3 is TGTGCCAGCAGTTTTCAGACAGCCTACGAGCAGTACTTC.

The chain joins TRBV6-5 to TRBJ1-2, with 7 bases fitting TRBD1. V lost 7 bases to trimming and J lost 4 bases; unmatched junction nucleotides: 6. CDR1 is MNHEY, CDR2 SVGAGI, per germline. The CDR3 loop spans 13 amino acids. CDR3 nucleotides: TGTGCCAGCACTCCGGGACAGCTCTATGGCTACACCTTC. Protein product: CASTPGQLYGYTF.

This clone has a handful of counts. V usage is TRBV7-9 and J usage is TRBJ1-1; the D is unclear. Germline CDR1 SEHNR, CDR2 FQNEAQ (reference sequence). This CDR3 region has 13 residues. The V and J ends lost 6 bases and 0 bases respectively, with 8 bases between them. This chain's CDR3 is CASRPNLNTEAFF. CDR3 DNA: TGTGCCAGCAGGCCTAACTTGAACACTGAAGCTTTCTTT.

The chain links TRBV2 to TRBJ1-2; a weak D match, TRBD1 (6 bases). From germline, CDR1 is SNHLY and CDR2 FYNNEI. V lost 4 bases, J lost 2 bases, and 14 bases lay in between. The length of the CDR3 is 15 residues. DNA of the CDR3: TGTGCCAGCAGTGTAAGGCCAGGGGTGAACTATGGCTACACCTTC. Protein sequence: CASSVRPGVNYGYTF.